This T cell receptor beta chain was identified in a study of blood T cell repertoires in COVID-19 (dated by TCRdb to about 2020). Context from the whole study: Samples covering the acute and convalescent phases of COVID-19 were provided by collaborators in the United States, Italy and Spain. The prospective study material was composed of cDNA or gDNA derived from T cells, B-cell-depleted T cells, or PBMCs. The dataset comprised deeply sampled blood TCRbeta repertoires from subjects exposed to, actively infected with, or recovered from COVID-19. The repertoires were released in a freely available public database meant as a resource for research on the immune response to SARS-CoV-2. Samples were obtained from the ongoing ImmuneRACE study (first 160 participants) and from about 1,300 subjects provided by 6 global collaborators. Sample metadata almost always included a de-identified subject ID, COVID-19 status, age in years and sex. HLA class I and class II types, where available, came from metadata supplied by the sample provider rather than from assay-based typing. Results the study describes overall, beyond this receptor: The amount of clinical and demographic metadata varied by source and participant and was provided uncurated.

TCRbeta CDR3 regions were amplified from genomic DNA by means of the immunoSEQ Assay, a bias-controlled multiplex PCR. Regarding the original processing steps: Within the assay, amplification of reference gene primers was used to estimate how many nucleated cells each sample contained. To quantify the absolute abundance of each unique TCRbeta CDR3 rearrangement, sequence reads were collapsed and filtered. For each sample, productive Simpson clonality was calculated as the square root of Simpson's diversity index across productive rearrangements. The table was pulled from immuneACCESS by TCRdb, which kept in-frame rearrangements only. Such tables lose some clones; where checked, under half of the loss comes from unresolved V genes, and the rest has no known cause. That table furnishes V, J and clone size, whereas the DNA furnished D and trimming. The sample table shows about 150,000 clones, and approximately 81% are seen once. Over 2.5% of the sample belongs to the ten largest clones.

To note about this clone: Its antigen is not yet known. No base-level quality is on record; no much larger clone is a single base apart.

Each collaborating institution followed its own protocols to collect whole blood in K2EDTA tubes. For TCRbeta analysis, collaborators shipped samples in one of three forms: frozen whole blood, isolated PBMCs, or DNA extracted from either of those sample types. The clonotype originates from a human donor with acute or convalescent COVID-19. The donor label of this sample is uncertain. The sample taken for sequencing was peripheral blood.

The CDR3 region has the sequence CASSSTGGIGELFF. In nucleotide form, the sequence is TGTGCCAGCAGCTCGACAGGGGGGATCGGGGAGCTGTTTTTT. The chain uses TRBV5-6 and TRBJ2-2, and TRBD1 matches 9 of the central bases. From cysteine to phenylalanine, the CDR3 is 14 amino acids long. Only the CDR3 region is kept as DNA, spanning 42 bases read in frame from base 1. Looking up the germline V gene yields CDR1 SGHDT and CDR2 YYEEEE. Ends trimmed: V by 3 bases, J by 7 bases; bases unmatched to a gene: 4.